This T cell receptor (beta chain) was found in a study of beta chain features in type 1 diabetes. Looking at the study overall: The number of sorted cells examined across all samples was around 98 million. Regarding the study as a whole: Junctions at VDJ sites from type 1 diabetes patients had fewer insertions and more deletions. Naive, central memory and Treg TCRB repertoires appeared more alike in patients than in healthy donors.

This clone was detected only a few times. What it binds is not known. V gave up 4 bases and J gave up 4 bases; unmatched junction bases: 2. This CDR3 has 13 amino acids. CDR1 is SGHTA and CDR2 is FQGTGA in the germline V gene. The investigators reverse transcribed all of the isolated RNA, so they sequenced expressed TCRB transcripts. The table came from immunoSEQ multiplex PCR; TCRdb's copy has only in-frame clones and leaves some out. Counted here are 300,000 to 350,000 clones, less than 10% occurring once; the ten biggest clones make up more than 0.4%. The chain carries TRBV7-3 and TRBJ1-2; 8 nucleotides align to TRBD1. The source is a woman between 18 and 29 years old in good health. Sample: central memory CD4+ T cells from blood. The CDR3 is CASSSDRGYGYTF. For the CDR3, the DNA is TGTGCCAGCAGCTCCGACAGGGGCTATGGCTACACCTTC. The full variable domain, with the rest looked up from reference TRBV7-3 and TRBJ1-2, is GAGVSQTPSNKVTEKGKYVELRCDPISGHTALYWYRQSLGQGPEFLIYFQGTGAADDSGLPNDRFFAVRPEGSVSTLKIQRTERGDSAVYLCASSSDRGYGYTFGSGTRLTVV.